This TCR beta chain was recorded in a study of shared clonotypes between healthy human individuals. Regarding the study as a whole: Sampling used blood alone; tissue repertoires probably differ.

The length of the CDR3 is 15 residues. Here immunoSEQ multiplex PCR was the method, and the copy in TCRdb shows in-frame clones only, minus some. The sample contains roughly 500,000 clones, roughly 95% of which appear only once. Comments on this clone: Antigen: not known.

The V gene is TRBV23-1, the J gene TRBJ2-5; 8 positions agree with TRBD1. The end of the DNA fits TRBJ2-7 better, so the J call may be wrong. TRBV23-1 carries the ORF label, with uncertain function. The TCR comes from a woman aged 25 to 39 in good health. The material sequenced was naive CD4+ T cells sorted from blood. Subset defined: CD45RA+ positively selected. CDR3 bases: TGCGCCAGCAGTCAATCGGGACAGGAACCCTACGAGCAGTACTTC. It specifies CASSQSGQEPYEQYF.